Below are 15 T cell receptor beta chains sequenced from a single sample in a study of cytomegalovirus exposure and HLA in healthy donors. Profiling relied on immunoSEQ multiplex PCR, and the TCRdb table lists in-frame clones only, not all of them. The sample includes 97,000 or so clones, about 95% of them seen just once. The specimen was PBMCs. Every receptor here comes from a young woman in good health and CMV-seronegative.

The count of this clone is one. The rearrangement uses TRBV10-3 and TRBJ2-7, with 7 bases identical to TRBD1. The V segment lost 4 bases and the J segment 0 bases; nucleotides outside the gene matches: 3. CDR3 size: 14 residues. Germline CDR1 ENHRY, CDR2 SYGVKD. The CDR3 DNA reads as TGTGCCATCAGTGGGGGACAGCTCTCCTACGAGCAGTACTTC. It is translated as CAISGGQLSYEQYF.

The rearrangement links TRBV5-6 to TRBJ1-2; 12 bases match TRBD1. V trimming: 0 bases; J trimming: 4 bases; junction bases outside the gene matches: 4. CDR3 length equals 16 residues. CDR1 and CDR2 from the germline V gene are SGHDT and YYEEEE. The CDR3 here is CASSLAGTGGFYGYTF. The CDR3 DNA reads TGTGCCAGCAGCTTGGCCGGGACAGGGGGCTTCTATGGCTACACCTTC.

The DNA of the CDR3 is TGTGCCACCTATACGGGGTGGAACTATGGCTACACCTTC. Encoded protein: CATYTGWNYGYTF. The rearrangement links TRBV21-1 to TRBJ1-2. TRBV21-1 is designated a pseudogene. CDR3 length equals 13 residues.

This clone has more than one count but fewer than ten. The CDR3 here is CASSLSGSNQPQHF. The DNA of the CDR3 is TGTGCCAGCAGCTTGTCAGGGAGCAATCAGCCCCAGCATTTT. The chain combines TRBV11-3 with TRBJ1-5; a weak D match, TRBD1 (5 bases). V shed 3 bases and J shed 1 base, with 7 bases lying between them. Germline V lookup: CDR1 SGHNT, CDR2 YENEEA. The CDR3 spans 14 residues.

The rearrangement uses TRBV9 and TRBJ1-1; D is ambiguous. CDR3 length: 12 residues. The germline V gene encodes CDR1 SGDLS and CDR2 YYNGEE. V was cut by 6 bases and J by 5 bases, with 11 bases left in between. The CDR3 DNA sequence: TGTGCCAGCAAGCCATCGGGAACTGAAGCTTTCTTT. It is translated as CASKPSGTEAFF.

The chain recombines TRBV7-8 with TRBJ2-1; 11 nucleotides agree with TRBD2. After removal of 5 bases from V and 6 bases from J, the junction contained 6 bases not matched to a gene. The CDR3 sequence is 15 residues long. Germline lookup yields CDR1 SGHVS and CDR2 FQNEAQ. The CDR3 protein is CASSPTSGSVNEQFF. The CDR3 DNA follows: TGTGCCAGCAGCCCCACTAGCGGGAGTGTCAATGAGCAGTTCTTC.

This clone was observed a single time. The chain has TRBV18 and TRBJ2-7; the match to TRBD1 covers 7 bases. Germline V gene lookup returns CDR1 KGHSH and CDR2 LQKENI. The CDR3 spans 13 residues. J lost 4 bases, V lost 5 bases, and 5 bases had no gene match. CDR3 nucleotides: TGTGCCAGCTCAAAGGCAGGGGGTTACGAGCAGTACTTC. Translated: CASSKAGGYEQYF.

The chain combines TRBV29-1 with TRBJ1-5; D is possibly TRBD1 (5 bases). This CDR3 has 13 residues. Trimming removed 2 bases from V and 4 bases from J, with 9 bases in between. The V gene's germline CDR1 is SQVTM and CDR2 ANQGSEA. This CDR3 reads CSVELGGNQPQHF. In DNA form, the CDR3 reads TGCAGCGTTGAATTGGGGGGTAATCAGCCCCAGCATTTT.

The chain employs TRBV5-4 and TRBJ1-6, with D possibly matching TRBD1 (6 bases). The germline CDR1 and CDR2 sequences are SGHNT and YYREEE (reference sequence). The CDR3 spans 15 residues. V was pared by 2 bases and J by 5 bases, with 11 bases between. Written as DNA, the CDR3 is TGTGCCAGCAGCTTACAGGGTAGAGATAATTCACCCCTCCACTTT. Translating gives CASSLQGRDNSPLHF.

The chain has TRBV4-2 and TRBJ1-1; D is unclear. Deletions cut 0 bases from V and 3 bases from J, with 5 bases between. There are 13 residues in the CDR3. From germline, CDR1 is LGHNA and CDR2 YNFKEQ. This CDR3 reads CASSQDKYTEAFF. The DNA for the CDR3 is TGTGCCAGCAGCCAAGATAAATACACTGAAGCTTTCTTT.

V gene TRBV11-2 combines with J gene TRBJ2-7; D call uncertain. Trimming left V 1 base short and J 3 bases short, with 7 bases between. From germline, CDR1 is SGHAT and CDR2 FQNNGV. This CDR3 spans 13 amino acids. CDR3 sequence (DNA): TGTGCCAGCAGCTTAGCCCCAGGCTACGAGCAGTACTTC. Translation gives CASSLAPGYEQYF.

J is TRBJ1-1 and V is TRBV18, with 11 bases aligning to TRBD1. The ends lost 3 bases at V and 5 bases at J; junction bases unmatched: 5. In germline, CDR1 is KGHSH, CDR2 LQKENI. The CDR3 has 15 residues. CDR3 protein: CASSPVGQGGTEAFF. The CDR3 DNA reads as TGTGCCAGCTCACCGGTGGGACAGGGGGGTACTGAAGCTTTCTTT.

V is TRBV7-9 and J is TRBJ2-2; TRBD2 agrees at 12 bases. V trimming: 6 bases; J trimming: 7 bases; junction bases outside the gene matches: 12. Germline assignment: CDR1 SEHNR and CDR2 FQNEAQ (reference sequence). The CDR3 totals 17 residues. This CDR3 reads CASRPATSGRIDGELFF. CDR3 sequence (DNA): TGTGCCAGCAGGCCCGCGACTAGCGGGAGAATCGACGGGGAGCTGTTTTTT.

This clone was counted a single time. This chain links TRBV4-1 with TRBJ2-2; 8 nucleotides match TRBD1. Germline CDR1 is MGHRA and CDR2 is YSYEKL. With 8 bases clipped from V and 7 bases from J, the junction kept 9 bases outside the gene matches. The CDR3 length is 14 residues. The CDR3 DNA sequence: TGCGCCAGCTCTCCAGGGGGCGTAATCGGGGAGCTGTTTTTT. Amino acid sequence: CASSPGGVIGELFF.

This chain uses TRBV7-9 with TRBJ1-1; no reliable D call. Germline V gene lookup returns CDR1 SEHNR and CDR2 FQNEAQ (reference sequence). The CDR3 is 11 amino acids. V gave up 4 bases and J gave up 4 bases, with 4 bases separating them. In nucleotides, the CDR3 is TGTGCCAGCAGCTACTCCACTGAAGCTTTCTTT. This sequence encodes CASSYSTEAFF. The full variable domain, in which reference TRBV7-9 and TRBJ1-1 provide the parts outside the CDR3, is DTGVSQNPRHKITKRGQNVTFRCDPISEHNRLYWYRQTLGQGPEFLTYFQNEAQLEKSRLLSDRFSAERPKGSFSTLEIQRTEQGDSAMYLCASSYSTEAFFGQGTRLTVV.